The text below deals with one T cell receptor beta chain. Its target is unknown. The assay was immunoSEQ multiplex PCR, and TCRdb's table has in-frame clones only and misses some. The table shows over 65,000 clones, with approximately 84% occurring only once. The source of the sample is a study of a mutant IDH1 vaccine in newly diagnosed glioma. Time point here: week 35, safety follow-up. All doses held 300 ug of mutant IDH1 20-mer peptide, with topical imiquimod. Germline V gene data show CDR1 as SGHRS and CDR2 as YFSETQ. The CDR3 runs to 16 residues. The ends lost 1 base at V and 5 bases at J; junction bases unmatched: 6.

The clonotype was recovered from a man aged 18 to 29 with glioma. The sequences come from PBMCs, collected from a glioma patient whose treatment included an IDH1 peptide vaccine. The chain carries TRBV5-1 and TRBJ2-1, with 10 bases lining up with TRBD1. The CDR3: CASSLLGQGYHNEQFF. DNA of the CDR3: TGCGCCAGCAGCTTGTTGGGACAGGGGTACCACAATGAGCAGTTCTTC.